This TCR beta chain was identified during a study of T cells in Graves' hyperthyroidism and ophthalmopathy. The source material, RNA transcripts, was used to amplify TCR beta CDR3 regions. The study used the HTBI primer set for a first-round RT-PCR of the TCR CDR3. TCRdb reprocessed the multiplex PCR reads with MiXCR, giving one entry per CDR3 protein. The table includes fewer than 350,000 distinct CDR3 sequences, around 20% detected once. Points from the study as a whole: Ophthalmopathy could be told apart from stable hyperthyroidism with a 13 V-J model. Blood held most thyroid clonotypes expanded above 0.001 frequency.

Deletions cut 1 base from V and 6 bases from J, with 8 bases between. Germline V gives CDR1 SGDLS, CDR2 YYNGEE. The CDR3 covers 13 residues. From roughly 9.2 ml of fresh peripheral blood, PBMCs were isolated. This clonotype has just a few counts. Its antigen is not identified. This receptor was identified in a man aged 45 to 65 with Graves' ophthalmopathy. The gene calls are TRBV9 and TRBJ1-3; D gene ambiguous. The sample consisted of blood. The CDR3, as DNA: TGTGCCAGCAGCGTAAACGAAAAAAACACCATATATTTT. Translated, it gives CASSVNEKNTIYF.